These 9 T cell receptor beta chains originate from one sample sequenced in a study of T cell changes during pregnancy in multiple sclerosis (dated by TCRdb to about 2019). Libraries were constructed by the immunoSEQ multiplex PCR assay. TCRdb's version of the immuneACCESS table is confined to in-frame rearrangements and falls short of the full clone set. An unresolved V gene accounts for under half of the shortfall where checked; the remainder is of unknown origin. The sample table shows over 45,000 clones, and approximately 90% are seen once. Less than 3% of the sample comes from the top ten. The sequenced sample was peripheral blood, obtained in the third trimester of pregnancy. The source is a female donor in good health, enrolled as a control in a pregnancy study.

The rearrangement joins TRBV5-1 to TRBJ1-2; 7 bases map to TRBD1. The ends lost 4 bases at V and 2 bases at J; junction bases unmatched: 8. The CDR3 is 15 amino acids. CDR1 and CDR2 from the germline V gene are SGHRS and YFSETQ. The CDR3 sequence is CASSLTGTANYGYTF. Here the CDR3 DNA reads TGCGCCAGCAGCCTGACCGGGACAGCGAACTATGGCTACACCTTC.

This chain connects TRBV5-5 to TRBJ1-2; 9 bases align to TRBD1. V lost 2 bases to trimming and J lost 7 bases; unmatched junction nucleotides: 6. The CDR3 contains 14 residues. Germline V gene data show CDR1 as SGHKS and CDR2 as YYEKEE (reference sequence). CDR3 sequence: CASSFRTGEVGYTF. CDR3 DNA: TGTGCCAGCAGCTTCAGGACAGGGGAGGTTGGCTACACCTTC.

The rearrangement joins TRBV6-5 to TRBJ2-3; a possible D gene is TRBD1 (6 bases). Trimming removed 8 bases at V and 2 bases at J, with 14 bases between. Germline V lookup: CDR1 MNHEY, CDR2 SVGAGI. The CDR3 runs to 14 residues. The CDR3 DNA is TGTGCCAGCTCAGGGGACCGGATCACAGATACGCAGTATTTT. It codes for CASSGDRITDTQYF.

CDR3 loop: CASRGQVLYNSPLHF. DNA of the CDR3: TGTGCCAGCAGAGGACAGGTCCTCTATAATTCACCCCTCCACTTT. The rearrangement joins TRBV2 to TRBJ1-6; 7 positions agree with TRBD1. The CDR3 covers 15 residues. The trim removed 6 bases at V and 3 bases at J, leaving 5 bases unmatched. CDR1 is SNHLY, CDR2 FYNNEI, per germline.

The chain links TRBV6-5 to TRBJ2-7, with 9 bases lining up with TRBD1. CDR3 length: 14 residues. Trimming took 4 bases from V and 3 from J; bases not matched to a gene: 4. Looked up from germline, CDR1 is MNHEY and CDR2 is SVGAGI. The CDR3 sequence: CASSSGTGIYEQYF. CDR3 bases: TGTGCCAGCAGTTCCGGGACAGGGATCTACGAGCAGTACTTC.

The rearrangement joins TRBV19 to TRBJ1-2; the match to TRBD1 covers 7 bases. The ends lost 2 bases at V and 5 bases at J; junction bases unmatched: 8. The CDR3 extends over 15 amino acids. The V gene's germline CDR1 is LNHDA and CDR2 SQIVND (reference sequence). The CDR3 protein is CASSINEQGNYGYTF. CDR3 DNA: TGTGCCAGTAGTATAAACGAACAGGGGAATTATGGCTACACCTTC. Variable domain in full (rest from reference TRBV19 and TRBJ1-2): DGGITQSPKYLFRKEGQNVTLSCEQNLNHDAMYWYRQDPGQGLRLIYYSQIVNDFQKGDIAEGYSVSREKKESFPLTVTSAQKNPTAFYLCASSINEQGNYGYTFGSGTRLTVV.

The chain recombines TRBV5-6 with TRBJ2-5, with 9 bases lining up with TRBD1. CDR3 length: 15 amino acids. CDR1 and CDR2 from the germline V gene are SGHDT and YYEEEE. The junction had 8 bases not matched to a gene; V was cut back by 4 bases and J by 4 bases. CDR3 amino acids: CASSRPGQGVETQYF. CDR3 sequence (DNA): TGTGCCAGCAGCCGTCCGGGACAGGGTGTAGAGACCCAGTACTTC.

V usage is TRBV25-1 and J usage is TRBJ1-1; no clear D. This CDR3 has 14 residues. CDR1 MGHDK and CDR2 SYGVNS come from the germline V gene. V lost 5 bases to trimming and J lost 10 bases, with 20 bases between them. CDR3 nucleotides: TGTGCCAGCAGTCCCGATCCCCAGGTCAGCGGAGCTTTCTTT. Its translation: CASSPDPQVSGAFF.

The CDR3 sequence is CASSRTDNLNEKLFF. CDR3 nucleotides: TGTGCCAGCAGCCGAACCGACAATCTTAATGAAAAACTGTTTTTT. The gene calls are TRBV4-2 and TRBJ1-4; D gene unclear. This CDR3 spans 15 amino acids. Trimming cost V 4 bases and J 4 bases, with 13 bases left between them. CDR1 is LGHNA, CDR2 YNFKEQ, per germline.